The 14 T cell receptor beta chains reported below all come from one sample, sequenced in a study of blood T cell repertoires in COVID-19. Clones were sequenced by immunoSEQ multiplex PCR, and TCRdb holds only the in-frame ones, with some missing. In the table there are 200,000 to 250,000 clones, 82% of which are singletons. Sequenced material: peripheral blood. These receptors originate from a woman between 65 and 79 years old with acute or convalescent COVID-19.

The chain carries TRBV12-2 and TRBJ2-4; the D segment call TRBD2 is taken from the table without a DNA check. TRBV12-2 is a pseudogene locus. This CDR3 is 16 amino acids long. The CDR3 reads CASRFLVYLAKNIQYF. CDR3 DNA sequence: TGTGCAAGTCGCTTTTTGGTCTATCTAGCCAAAAACATTCAGTACTTC.

CDR3 bases: TGTGCCAGCAGTTTAGATGGCCCCTACGAGCAGTACTTC. Its translation: CASSLDGPYEQYF. The chain joins TRBV12-3 or TRBV12-4 to TRBJ2-7; no clear D. The CDR3 runs to 13 residues. The V gene lost 1 base and the J gene lost 2 bases, with 6 bases spanning the gap.

The chain employs TRBV5-1 and TRBJ2-7, with TRBD1 matching 10 bases. The junction had 10 bases not matched to a gene; V was cut back by 5 bases and J by 2 bases. This CDR3 comprises 16 residues. CDR1 SGHRS and CDR2 YFSETQ come from the germline V gene. The CDR3 DNA is TGCGCCAGCAGTAATGGCGGGACAGGGGATCCCTACGAGCAGTACTTC. As protein: CASSNGGTGDPYEQYF.

The chain combines TRBV9 with TRBJ2-5; TRBD2 agrees at 11 bases. The J segment lost 4 bases and the V segment lost 4 bases, leaving 9 bases of the junction unmatched. Germline values: CDR1 SGDLS, CDR2 YYNGEE. The length of the CDR3 is 16 residues. CDR3 in DNA: TGTGCCAGCAGCTTAGCGGGGGGGCCGGTCTCAGAGACCCAGTACTTC. Amino acid sequence: CASSLAGGPVSETQYF. The whole variable domain, filled in from reference TRBV9 and TRBJ2-5, reads DSGVTQTPKHLITATGQRVTLRCSPRSGDLSVYWYQQSLDQGLQFLIQYYNGEERAKGNILERFSAQQFPDLHSELNLSSLELGDSALYFCASSLAGGPVSETQYFGPGTRLLVL.

The chain links TRBV6-5 to TRBJ1-3; D is possibly TRBD1 (5 bases). The CDR3 runs to 15 residues. V lost 0 bases and J lost 3, with 9 bases in between. The germline gives CDR1 MNHEY, CDR2 SVGAGI. The CDR3 DNA reads TGTGCCAGCAGTTACTCCAGGGAAAATGGAAACACCATATATTTT. The encoded protein is CASSYSRENGNTIYF.

The chain couples TRBV28 to TRBJ1-2, with a tentative D call TRBD1 (5 bases). Per germline, CDR1 MDHEN and CDR2 SYDVKM. The CDR3 is 14 amino acids. V was trimmed by 2 bases and J by 3 bases, leaving 10 bases between them. CDR3 coding DNA: TGTGCCAGCAGTTTAGTGGGGGGGTACTATGGCTACACCTTC. Its protein is CASSLVGGYYGYTF.

This clone has a handful of counts. The V and J genes are TRBV7-2 and TRBJ1-6; the D is unclear. The CDR3 contains 15 residues. In germline, CDR1 is SGHTA, CDR2 FQGNSA. V dropped 4 bases and J dropped 5 bases, with 12 bases sitting between them. The CDR3 region has the DNA TGTGCCAGCAGCTCCTCCGCCGGGGATAATTCACCCCTCCACTTT. Translation: CASSSSAGDNSPLHF.

The chain combines TRBV29-1 with TRBJ2-1; a weak D match, TRBD1 (6 bases). This CDR3 is 15 amino acids long. CDR1 and CDR2 (germline): SQVTM, ANQGSEA. V lost 0 bases and J lost 0, with 9 bases in between. The CDR3 loop is CSVEDRGSSYNEQFF. As DNA, the CDR3 is TGCAGCGTTGAAGACAGGGGAAGCTCCTACAATGAGCAGTTCTTC.

J is TRBJ2-3 and V is TRBV6-2 or TRBV6-3; 10 positions agree with TRBD2. Trimming removed 4 bases from V and 6 bases from J; junction bases left unmatched: 10. The CDR3 extends over 16 amino acids. Germline CDR1 and CDR2: MNHEY and SVGEGT. CDR3 sequence (DNA): TGTGCCAGCAGTTTAGGGCTAGCGGGGGCAAGGGATACGCAGTATTTT. This codes for CASSLGLAGARDTQYF.

The CDR3 loop reads CASTDGTNYGYTF. DNA of the CDR3: TGTGCCAGCACCGACGGGACTAACTATGGCTACACCTTC. This chain links TRBV6-1 with TRBJ1-2; D gene uncertain. Trimming cost V 7 bases and J 0 bases, with 9 bases left between them. The CDR3 extends over 13 amino acids. CDR1 MNHNS and CDR2 SASEGT come from the germline V gene.

The chain couples TRBV5-4 to TRBJ1-5, with TRBD1 matching over 9 bases. Looked up from germline, CDR1 is SGHNT and CDR2 is YYREEE (reference sequence). This CDR3 has 14 amino acids. J gave up 4 bases and V 4 bases, and 3 bases lay outside the gene matches. The CDR3 nucleotides are TGTGCCAGCAGCATACAGGGGGCGAATCAGCCCCAGCATTTT. Translating it yields CASSIQGANQPQHF.

The sample holds a few counts of this clone. V gene TRBV12-5 combines with J gene TRBJ1-2, with D possibly matching TRBD1 (6 bases). CDR1 and CDR2 from the germline V gene are LGHNT and FRNRAP. Trimming cost V 0 bases and J 10 bases, with 15 bases left between them. This CDR3 is 14 amino acids long. The CDR3 loop reads CASGLVGTIKPYTF. In DNA, the CDR3 is TGTGCTAGTGGTTTGGTGGGGACAATTAAGCCCTACACCTTC. The complete variable domain, with remaining parts taken from reference TRBV12-5 and TRBJ1-2, reads DARVTQTPRHKVTEMGQEVTMRCQPILGHNTVFWYRQTMMQGLELLAYFRNRAPLDDSGMPKDRFSAEMPDATLATLKIQPSEPRDSAVYFCASGLVGTIKPYTFGSGTRLTVV.

The chain combines TRBV30 with TRBJ1-2; no reliable D call. The CDR3 is made up of 15 amino acids. Germline V gene data show CDR1 as GTSNPN and CDR2 as SVGIG (reference sequence). V was cut by 0 bases and J by 5 bases, with 16 bases left in between. CDR3 amino acids: CAWSVQSASPYGYTF. CDR3 coding DNA: TGTGCCTGGAGTGTACAGTCAGCCTCGCCGTATGGCTACACCTTC.

The V and J genes are TRBV6-1 and TRBJ1-6; TRBD1 matches at 8 bases. CDR3 size: 15 residues. Losses at the gene ends were 2 bases for V and 7 bases for J; bases not matched to a gene: 4. In germline, CDR1 is MNHNS, CDR2 SASEGT. The CDR3 is CASSEMDRVNSPLHF. CDR3 in DNA: TGTGCCAGCAGTGAAATGGACAGGGTAAATTCACCCCTCCACTTT.